These 11 T cell receptor beta chains were all obtained from the same sample, sequenced in a study of T-cell reconstitution after alpha-beta-depleted transplantation in children. Preparation of the TCRbeta library used unique molecular identifiers. Each CDR3 protein is one row after TCRdb ran MiXCR on the PCR reads. The sample records about half a million distinct CDR3 sequences, about 12% being singletons. The input for sequencing was PBMCs from the stem cell graft donor, taken from the stem cell graft. These receptors were collected from a human donor who donated a stem cell graft to a child with combined immunodeficiency.

A few counts support this clonotype. This chain links TRBV7-3 with TRBJ2-3; a weak D match, TRBD2 (7 bases). V gave up 5 bases and J gave up 4 bases, with 19 bases separating them. CDR3 length equals 16 residues. Germline lookup yields CDR1 SGHTA and CDR2 FQGTGA. The CDR3 DNA sequence: TGTGCCAGCAGCCCAAACGGAAGGGGGGGCCCAGATACGCAGTATTTT. Its protein product is CASSPNGRGGPDTQYF.

This clonotype was seen only once. The chain uses TRBV7-9 and TRBJ2-1; D may be TRBD1 (5 bases). CDR3 length: 12 amino acids. V lost 0 bases to trimming and J lost 12 bases, with 9 bases between them. Germline lookup yields CDR1 SEHNR and CDR2 FQNEAQ (reference sequence). The CDR3 sequence: CASSLAETAQFF. Here the CDR3 DNA reads TGTGCCAGCAGCTTAGCAGAGACAGCGCAGTTCTTC. The variable domain in full, with the rest retrieved from reference TRBV7-9 and TRBJ2-1, is DTGVSQNPRHKITKRGQNVTFRCDPISEHNRLYWYRQTLGQGPEFLTYFQNEAQLEKSRLLSDRFSAERPKGSFSTLEIQRTEQGDSAMYLCASSLAETAQFFGPGTRLTVL.

The chain is built from TRBV4-3 and TRBJ2-1, with D maybe TRBD1 (5 bases). Germline values: CDR1 LGHNA, CDR2 YSLEER. This CDR3 region has 15 residues. Trimming cost V 4 bases and J 0 bases, with 10 bases left between them. The CDR3 DNA follows: TGCGCCAGCAGCCCAGACAGAATCTCCTACAATGAGCAGTTCTTC. Protein: CASSPDRISYNEQFF.

This clonotype was recorded a few times. The chain recombines TRBV28 with TRBJ2-7; D uncertain. V lost 5 bases and J 1 base, leaving 15 bases between the germline ends. Per the germline V gene, CDR1 is MDHEN and CDR2 is SYDVKM. The CDR3 has 15 residues. The CDR3 DNA reads as TGTGCCAGCAGTGTAGACGGGCGTACATCCTACGAGCAGTACTTC. Protein: CASSVDGRTSYEQYF. Full variable domain (outside the CDR3, taken from reference TRBV28 and TRBJ2-7): DVKVTQSSRYLVKRTGEKVFLECVQDMDHENMFWYRQDPGLGLRLIYFSYDVKMKEKGDIPEGYSVSREKKERFSLILESASTNQTSMYLCASSVDGRTSYEQYFGPGTRLTVT.

This clonotype was observed at least ten times. CDR3 sequence reads: CASSLWPRGSSSYEQYF. CDR3 sequence (DNA): TGTGCCAGCAGCTTATGGCCCCGGGGCTCTAGCTCCTACGAGCAGTACTTC. The chain combines TRBV7-2 with TRBJ2-7; possibly TRBD1 or TRBD2 for D (5 bases each). Germline V gives CDR1 SGHTA, CDR2 FQGNSA. V was cut by 2 bases and J by 0 bases, with 17 bases left in between. The CDR3 has 17 residues.

This chain joins TRBV29-1 and TRBJ1-2, with D possibly matching TRBD1 (5 bases). Germline V gene data show CDR1 as SQVTM and CDR2 as ANQGSEA. The ends were cut back, 6 bases at V and 5 bases at J, with 13 bases in the middle. The CDR3 is 12 amino acids. The DNA for the CDR3 is TGCAGCGTGGGGGAGAATAATTATGGCTACACCTTC. This translates into CSVGENNYGYTF.

The table lists this clonotype with many counts. The chain links TRBV11-2 to TRBJ2-3; 11 bases match TRBD2. Germline-derived CDR1 and CDR2 are SGHAT and FQNNGV. The CDR3 spans 14 residues. The V and J ends lost 9 bases and 6 bases, in that order; junction bases with no gene match: 8. The CDR3 DNA reads as TGTGCCAGTCAACGAGGACTAGCGGGTGATACGCAGTATTTT. This sequence encodes CASQRGLAGDTQYF.

The chain uses TRBV20-1 and TRBJ2-7; D is uncertain. Germline V lookup: CDR1 DFQATT, CDR2 SNEGSKA (reference sequence). The CDR3 covers 13 residues. Trimming removed 3 bases from V and 2 bases from J, with 11 bases in between. CDR3 nucleotides: TGCAGTGCTAGTTCCCCGAACGCCTACGAGCAGTACTTC. Translation: CSASSPNAYEQYF.

This clonotype was recorded a few times. The CDR3: CASSPSLSALHF. In DNA form, the CDR3 reads TGTGCCAGCAGCCCCTCCTTATCGGCCCTCCACTTT. The chain employs TRBV27 and TRBJ1-6; no firm D call. The CDR3 is 12 residues long. Germline CDR1 and CDR2: MNHEY and SMNVEV (reference sequence). V was trimmed by 6 bases and J by 14 bases, leaving 14 bases between them.

This clonotype turned up a few times. The chain has TRBV7-3 and TRBJ2-1, with D tentatively TRBD1 or TRBD2 (5 bases each). The length of the CDR3 is 16 residues. The germline V and J ends were trimmed by 1 base and 4 bases, with 14 bases remaining between them. Germline loops: CDR1 SGHTA, CDR2 FQGTGA. In DNA, the CDR3 is TGTGCCAGCAGCTTAATTCCTCGGGGACCTTACAATGAGCAGTTCTTC. Its translation is CASSLIPRGPYNEQFF.

The table lists this clonotype with a few counts. This chain links TRBV29-1 with TRBJ1-3; TRBD1 agrees at 7 bases. This CDR3 is built from 16 residues. Germline loops: CDR1 SQVTM, CDR2 ANQGSEA. Trimming at V came to 7 bases and at J to 3 bases, leaving 15 bases not matched to a gene. CDR3 in amino acids: CSAKVWDRFRGNTIYF. CDR3 bases: TGCAGCGCAAAGGTCTGGGACAGATTCCGTGGAAACACCATATATTTT.